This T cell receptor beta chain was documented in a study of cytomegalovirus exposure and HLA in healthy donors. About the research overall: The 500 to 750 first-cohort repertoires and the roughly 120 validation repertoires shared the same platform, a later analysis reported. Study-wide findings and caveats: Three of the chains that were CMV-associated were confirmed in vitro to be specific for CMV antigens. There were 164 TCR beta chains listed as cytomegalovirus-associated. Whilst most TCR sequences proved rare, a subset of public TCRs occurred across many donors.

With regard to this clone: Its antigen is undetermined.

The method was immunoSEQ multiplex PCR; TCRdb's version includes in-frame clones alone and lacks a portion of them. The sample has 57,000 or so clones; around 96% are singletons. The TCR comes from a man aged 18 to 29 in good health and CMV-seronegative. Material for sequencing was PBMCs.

The CDR3 sequence is CAWSTGQPYEQYF. The CDR3 nucleotides read TGTGCCTGGAGTACGGGACAGCCCTACGAGCAGTACTTC. The J gene is TRBJ2-7, the V gene TRBV30; 7 bases fit TRBD1. The CDR3 loop spans 13 amino acids. Germline V gene lookup returns CDR1 GTSNPN and CDR2 SVGIG (reference sequence). The V segment lost 2 bases and the J segment 2 bases; nucleotides outside the gene matches: 3.